This T cell receptor (beta chain) was captured in a study of blood T cells in healthy people across ages. The use of a sample-barcoded 5' primer and a J-beta primer mix characterized a second PCR of 7 to 11 cycles. TCRdb called the 5' RACE reads again in MiXCR, with one record for every CDR3 protein. The table records some 1,800,000 distinct CDR3 sequences, around 40% of them present only once. This clonotype was picked up many times. The CDR3 runs to 12 residues. V lost 1 base, J lost 7 bases, and 11 bases lay in between. Germline loops: CDR1 DFQATT, CDR2 SNEGSKA (reference sequence). Sequencing used blood. This clonotype was obtained from a human donor in good health. This chain connects TRBV20-1 to TRBJ2-7; D gene ambiguous. In nucleotides, the CDR3 is TGCAGTGCTAGAGCTACATTTGGAGAGCAGTACTTC. Amino acid sequence: CSARATFGEQYF.